This T cell receptor (beta chain) was profiled in a study of blood T cell repertoires in COVID-19. Study-level background: From the United States, Italy and Spain came samples of acute and convalescent COVID-19. T cells, B-cell-depleted T cells, or PBMCs supplied cDNA or gDNA.

In the source study's methods: From reference gene primer amplification, estimates of nucleated cell counts were derived. Libraries were prepared by immunoSEQ multiplex PCR; TCRdb keeps only in-frame clonotypes and omits some of them. That table supplies the V and J calls and clone size; D and trimming were determined from the DNA. The sample shows approximately 97,000 clones, 85% of them seen only once. The sequenced material came from peripheral blood. The origin of this receptor is an older man with acute or convalescent COVID-19.

CDR3 sequence: CASSPPPSNPSYEQYF. DNA for the CDR3: TGTGCCAGCAGCCCCCCGCCTAGTAACCCCTCCTACGAGCAGTACTTC. The gene calls are TRBV3-1 (or the pseudogene TRBV3-2) and TRBJ2-7, with unresolved D. The CDR3 has 16 residues. Germline V gives CDR1 LGHDT, CDR2 YNNKEL (reference sequence). V shed 4 bases and J shed 0 bases, with 16 bases lying between them.